Given below is one TCR beta chain in context. Antigen unknown. There are 14 residues in the CDR3. Trimming removed 5 bases at V and 7 bases at J, with 15 bases between. In germline, CDR1 is SGHVT, CDR2 SQSDAQ. This sample is part of a study of T cell repertoires in cytomegalovirus infection. TCRdb processed the reads anew with MiXCR; each CDR3 protein has one entry. This sample yields approximately 110,000 distinct CDR3 sequences, of which roughly 30% are seen a single time; around 80% belongs to the top ten. This receptor was taken from a human donor in good health (CMV status not recorded). Some clones in this sample may be carry-over from other donors' samples. This sequence joins TRBV7-4 and TRBJ2-1; no definite D call. The sample was CD8+ T cells from cultured PBMCs, taken from culture after CMV antigen stimulation. Written as DNA, the CDR3 is TGTGCCAGCAGCCCCTCGGGCTTAGGGAATGAGCAGTTCTTC. This gives the protein CASSPSGLGNEQFF.